This T cell receptor (beta chain) was identified during a study of shared clonotypes between healthy human individuals. Points from the study as a whole: Donor scarcity curtailed the genetic and exposure-history diversity represented herein.

The material for each subset, its genomic DNA, was split evenly across several immunoSEQ plates. Source study methods: For the immunoSEQ data, sequences were junction-only without quality scores, so filtering differed. Using immunoSEQ multiplex PCR, the repertoire was profiled, and TCRdb retains in-frame clones only, with some absent. That table gives V, J and clone size, and the DNA gave D and trimming. The sample includes about 510,000 clones, over 60% of them seen just once. As for this clone: Its specificity is not known.

Material: PBMCs. The receptor was derived from a woman between 40 and 50 years old in good health. Some clones in this sample may be carry-over from other donors' samples.

In nucleotides, the CDR3 is TGTGCCAGCTGTCGGGCGGGAGATAGAGGAGAGACCCAGTACTTC. Amino acids: CASCRAGDRGETQYF. The chain recombines TRBV6-5 with TRBJ2-5; 7 positions match TRBD2. There are 15 residues in the CDR3. J gave up 4 bases and V 8 bases, and 13 bases lay outside the gene matches. Germline values: CDR1 MNHEY, CDR2 SVGAGI.